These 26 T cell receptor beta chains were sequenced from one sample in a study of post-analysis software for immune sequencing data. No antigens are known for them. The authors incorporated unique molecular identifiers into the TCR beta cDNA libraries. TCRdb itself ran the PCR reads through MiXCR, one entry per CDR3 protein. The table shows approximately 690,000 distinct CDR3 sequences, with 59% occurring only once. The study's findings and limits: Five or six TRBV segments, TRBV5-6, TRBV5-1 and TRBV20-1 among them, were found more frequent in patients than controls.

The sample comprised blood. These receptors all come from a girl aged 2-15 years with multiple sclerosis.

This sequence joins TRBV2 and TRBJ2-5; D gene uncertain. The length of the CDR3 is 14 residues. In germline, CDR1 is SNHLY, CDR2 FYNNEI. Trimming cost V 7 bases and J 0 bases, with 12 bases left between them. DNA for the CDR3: TGTGCCAGCATGGCAGGACGGTACCAAGAGACCCAGTACTTC. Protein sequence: CASMAGRYQETQYF.

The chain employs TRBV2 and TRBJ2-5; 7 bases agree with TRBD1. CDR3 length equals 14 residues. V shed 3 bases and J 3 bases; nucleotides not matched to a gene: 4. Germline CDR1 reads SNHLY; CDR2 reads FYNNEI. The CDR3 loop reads CASSDGTEEETQYF. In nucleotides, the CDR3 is TGTGCCAGCAGTGATGGGACAGAGGAAGAGACCCAGTACTTC.

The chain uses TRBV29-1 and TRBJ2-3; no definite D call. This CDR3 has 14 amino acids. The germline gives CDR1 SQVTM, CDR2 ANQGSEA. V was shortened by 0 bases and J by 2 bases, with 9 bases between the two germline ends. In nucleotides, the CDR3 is TGCAGCGTTGAAGAGCTGAAACTCACAGATACGCAGTATTTT. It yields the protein CSVEELKLTDTQYF.

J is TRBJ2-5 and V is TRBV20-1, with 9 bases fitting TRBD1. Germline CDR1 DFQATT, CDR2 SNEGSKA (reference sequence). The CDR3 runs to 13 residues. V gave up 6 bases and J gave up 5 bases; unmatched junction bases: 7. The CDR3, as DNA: TGCAGTGCCTTGGACAGGGGTTTTGAGACCCAGTACTTC. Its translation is CSALDRGFETQYF.

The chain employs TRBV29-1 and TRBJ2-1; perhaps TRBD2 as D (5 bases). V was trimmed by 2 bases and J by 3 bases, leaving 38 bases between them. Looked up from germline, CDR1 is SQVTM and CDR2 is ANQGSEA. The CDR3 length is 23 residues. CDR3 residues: CSVEPLNPTVSRGGLQNYNEQFF. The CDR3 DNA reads TGCAGCGTTGAACCGCTGAACCCTACCGTTTCTAGAGGCGGGCTTCAGAACTACAATGAGCAGTTCTTC.

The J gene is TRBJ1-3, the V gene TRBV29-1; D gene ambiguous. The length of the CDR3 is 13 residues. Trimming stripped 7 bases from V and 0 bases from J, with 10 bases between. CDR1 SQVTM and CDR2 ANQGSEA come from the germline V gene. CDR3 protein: CSGVESSGNTIYF. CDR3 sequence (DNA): TGCAGCGGTGTTGAGAGCTCTGGAAACACCATATATTTT. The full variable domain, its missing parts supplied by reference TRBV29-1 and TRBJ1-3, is SAVISQKPSRDICQRGTSLTIQCQVDSQVTMMFWYRQQPGQSLTLIATANQGSEATYESGFVIDKFPISRPNLTFSTLTVSNMSPEDSSIYLCSGVESSGNTIYFGEGSWLTVV.

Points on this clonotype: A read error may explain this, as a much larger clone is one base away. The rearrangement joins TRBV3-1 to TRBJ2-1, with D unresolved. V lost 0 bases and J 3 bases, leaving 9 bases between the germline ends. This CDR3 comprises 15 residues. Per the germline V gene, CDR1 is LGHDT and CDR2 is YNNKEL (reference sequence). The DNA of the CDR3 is TGTGCCAGCAGCCAAGAATCATGGGGCTACAATGAGCAGTTCTTC. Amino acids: CASSQESWGYNEQFF.

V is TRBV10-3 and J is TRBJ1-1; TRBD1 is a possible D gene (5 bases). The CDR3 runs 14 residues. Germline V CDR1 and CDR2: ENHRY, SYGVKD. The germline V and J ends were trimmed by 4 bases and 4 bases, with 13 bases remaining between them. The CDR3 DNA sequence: TGTGCCATCAGTGGGGGTGGGGGTGGCACTGAAGCTTTCTTT. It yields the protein CAISGGGGGTEAFF.

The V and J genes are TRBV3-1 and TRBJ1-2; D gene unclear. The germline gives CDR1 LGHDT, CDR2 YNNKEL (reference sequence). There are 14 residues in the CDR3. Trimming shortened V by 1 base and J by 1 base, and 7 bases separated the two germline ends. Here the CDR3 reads CASSQGVDNYGYTF. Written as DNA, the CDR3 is TGTGCCAGCAGCCAAGGCGTGGATAACTATGGCTACACCTTC.

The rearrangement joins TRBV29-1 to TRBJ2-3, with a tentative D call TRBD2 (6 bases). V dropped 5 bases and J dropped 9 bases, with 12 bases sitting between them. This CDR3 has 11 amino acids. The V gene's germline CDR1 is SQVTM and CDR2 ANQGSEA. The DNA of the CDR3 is TGCAGCGTTTGGGGGGTGCAGACGCAGTATTTT. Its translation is CSVWGVQTQYF.

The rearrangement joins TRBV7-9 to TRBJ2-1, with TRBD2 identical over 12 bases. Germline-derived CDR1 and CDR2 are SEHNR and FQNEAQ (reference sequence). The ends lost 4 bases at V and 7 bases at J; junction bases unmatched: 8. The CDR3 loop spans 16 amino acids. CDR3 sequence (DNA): TGTGCCAGCAGCTCAACGACTAGCGGGAGAGGGAATGAGCAGTTCTTC. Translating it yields CASSSTTSGRGNEQFF.

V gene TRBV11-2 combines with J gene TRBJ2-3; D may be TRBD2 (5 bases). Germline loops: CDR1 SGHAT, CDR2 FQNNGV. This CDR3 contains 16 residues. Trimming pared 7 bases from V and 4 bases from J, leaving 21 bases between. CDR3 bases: TGTGCCAGCACCCTCCGCGGGCCCTCGGCCCCAGATACGCAGTATTTT. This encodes CASTLRGPSAPDTQYF.

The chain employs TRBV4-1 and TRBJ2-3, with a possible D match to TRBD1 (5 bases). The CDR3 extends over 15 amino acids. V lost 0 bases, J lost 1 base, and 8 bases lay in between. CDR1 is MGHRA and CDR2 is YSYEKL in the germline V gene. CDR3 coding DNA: TGCGCCAGCAGCCAAGACAGGGCCCGCACAGATACGCAGTATTTT. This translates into CASSQDRARTDTQYF.

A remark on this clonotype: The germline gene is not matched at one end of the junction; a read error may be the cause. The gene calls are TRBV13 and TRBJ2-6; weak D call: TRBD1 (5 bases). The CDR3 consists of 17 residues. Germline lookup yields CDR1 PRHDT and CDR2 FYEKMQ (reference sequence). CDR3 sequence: CVSSLRGSASGANVLTF. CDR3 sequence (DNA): TGTGTCAGCAGCTTAAGGGGCTCGGCCTCTGGGGCCAACGTCCTGACTTTC.

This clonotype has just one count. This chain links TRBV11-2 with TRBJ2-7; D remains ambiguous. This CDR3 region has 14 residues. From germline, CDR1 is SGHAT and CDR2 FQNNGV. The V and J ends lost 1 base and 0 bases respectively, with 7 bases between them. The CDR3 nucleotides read TGTGCCAGCAGCTTAGGACCAACCTCCTACGAGCAGTACTTC. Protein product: CASSLGPTSYEQYF.

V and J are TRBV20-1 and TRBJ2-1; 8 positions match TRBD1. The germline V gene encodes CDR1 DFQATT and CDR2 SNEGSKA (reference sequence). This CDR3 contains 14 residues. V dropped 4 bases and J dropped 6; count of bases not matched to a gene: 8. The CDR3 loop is CSAKDRVRPNEQFF. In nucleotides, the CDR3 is TGCAGTGCTAAGGACAGGGTTCGACCCAATGAGCAGTTCTTC.

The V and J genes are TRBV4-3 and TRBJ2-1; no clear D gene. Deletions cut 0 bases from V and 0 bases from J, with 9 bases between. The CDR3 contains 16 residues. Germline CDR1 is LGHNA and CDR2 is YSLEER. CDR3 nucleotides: TGCGCCAGCAGCCAAGAAGCAGACCTCTCCTACAATGAGCAGTTCTTC. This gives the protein CASSQEADLSYNEQFF.

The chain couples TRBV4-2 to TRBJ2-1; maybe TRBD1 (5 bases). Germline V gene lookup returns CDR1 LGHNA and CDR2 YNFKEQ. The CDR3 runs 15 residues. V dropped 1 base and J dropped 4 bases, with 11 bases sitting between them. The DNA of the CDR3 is TGTGCCAGCAGCCAAGGACAGACAGATTACAATGAGCAGTTCTTC. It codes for CASSQGQTDYNEQFF.

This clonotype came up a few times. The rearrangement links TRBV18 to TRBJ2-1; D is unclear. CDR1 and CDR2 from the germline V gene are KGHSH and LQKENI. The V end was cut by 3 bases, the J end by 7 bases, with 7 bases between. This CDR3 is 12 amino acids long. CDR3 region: CASSPKQNEQFF. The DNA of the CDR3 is TGTGCCAGCTCACCCAAACAGAATGAGCAGTTCTTC.

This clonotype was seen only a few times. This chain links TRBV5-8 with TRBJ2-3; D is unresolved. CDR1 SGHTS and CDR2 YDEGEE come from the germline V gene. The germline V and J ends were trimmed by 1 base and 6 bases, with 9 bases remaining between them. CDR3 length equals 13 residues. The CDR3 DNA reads TGTGCCAGCAGCTTGATAGTCCGTGATACGCAGTATTTT. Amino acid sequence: CASSLIVRDTQYF.

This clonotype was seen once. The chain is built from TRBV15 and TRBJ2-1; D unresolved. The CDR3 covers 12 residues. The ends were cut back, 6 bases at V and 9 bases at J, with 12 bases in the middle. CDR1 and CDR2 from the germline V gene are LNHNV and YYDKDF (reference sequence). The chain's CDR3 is CATSPKGTEQFF. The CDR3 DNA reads TGTGCCACCAGTCCAAAAGGTACTGAGCAGTTCTTC.

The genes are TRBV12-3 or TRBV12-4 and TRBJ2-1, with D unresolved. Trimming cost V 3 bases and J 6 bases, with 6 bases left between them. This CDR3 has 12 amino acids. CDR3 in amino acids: CASSFIPNEQFF. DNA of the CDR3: TGTGCCAGCAGTTTCATACCCAATGAGCAGTTCTTC.

The CDR3 here is CSAADLAADTQYF. In nucleotides, the CDR3 is TGCAGCGCGGCAGACCTAGCGGCAGATACGCAGTATTTT. The chain joins TRBV29-1 to TRBJ2-3; 7 nucleotides agree with TRBD2. This CDR3 has 13 residues. In germline, CDR1 is SQVTM, CDR2 ANQGSEA. Trimming cost V 7 bases and J 4 bases; bases outside gene matches: 8.

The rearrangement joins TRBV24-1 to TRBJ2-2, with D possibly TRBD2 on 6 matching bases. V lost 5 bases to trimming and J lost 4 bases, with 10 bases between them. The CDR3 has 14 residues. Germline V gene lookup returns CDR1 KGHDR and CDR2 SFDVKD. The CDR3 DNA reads TGTGCCACCAGTGTTGGGGGGTCCACCGGGGAGCTGTTTTTT. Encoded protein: CATSVGGSTGELFF.

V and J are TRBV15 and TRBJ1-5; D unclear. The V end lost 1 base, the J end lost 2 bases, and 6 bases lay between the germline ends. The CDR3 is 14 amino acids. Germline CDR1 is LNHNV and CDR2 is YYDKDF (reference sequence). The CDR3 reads CATSRGTGNQPQHF. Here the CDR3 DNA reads TGTGCCACCAGCAGAGGTACGGGCAATCAGCCCCAGCATTTT.

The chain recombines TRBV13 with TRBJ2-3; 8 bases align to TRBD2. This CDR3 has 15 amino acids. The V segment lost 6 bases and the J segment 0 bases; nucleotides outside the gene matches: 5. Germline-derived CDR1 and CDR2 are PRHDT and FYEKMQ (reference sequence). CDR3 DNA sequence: TGTGCCAGCAGGGAGGTAGCGGGAAGCACAGATACGCAGTATTTT. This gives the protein CASREVAGSTDTQYF.